The 19 T cell receptor beta chains below come from one sample, sequenced in a study of technical replicates of blood from a handful of donors. TCRdb's copy holds only in-frame clones and misses some; the assay was immunoSEQ multiplex PCR. The data contain tens of thousands of clones, roughly 92% of them singletons. Material for sequencing was T cells isolated from PBMCs. The origin of the receptors is a human donor in good health.

V and J are TRBV9 and TRBJ1-2; no definite D call. The CDR3 is made up of 14 amino acids. Germline values: CDR1 SGDLS, CDR2 YYNGEE. V was trimmed by 0 bases and J by 5 bases, leaving 11 bases between them. The CDR3 reads CASSVGSETYGYTF. The CDR3, as DNA: TGTGCCAGCAGCGTAGGCTCTGAGACTTATGGCTACACCTTC.

The V gene is TRBV7-2, the J gene TRBJ2-7; TRBD1 aligns across 7 bases. Per germline, CDR1 SGHTA and CDR2 FQGNSA. The CDR3 has 15 amino acids. The V gene end was trimmed by 5 bases and the J gene end by 2 bases; junction bases not matched to a gene: 9. CDR3 in DNA: TGTGCCAGCAGCCTAGGCGGACAGGAACCCTACGAGCAGTACTTC. This codes for CASSLGGQEPYEQYF.

This chain uses TRBV29-1 with TRBJ2-7; D is undetermined. The CDR3 covers 11 residues. CDR1 is SQVTM, CDR2 ANQGSEA, per germline. Trimming left V 4 bases short and J 3 bases short, with 7 bases between. In nucleotides, the CDR3 is TGCAGCGTTGTTATTCTCTACGAGCAGTACTTC. It is translated as CSVVILYEQYF.

This chain connects TRBV11-2 to TRBJ2-1; D may be TRBD2 (5 bases). CDR1 is SGHAT and CDR2 is FQNNGV in the germline V gene. The CDR3 totals 14 residues. V lost 5 bases and J lost 7, with 15 bases in between. CDR3 region: CASSLANSRNEQFF. As DNA, the CDR3 is TGTGCCAGCAGCCTAGCCAACTCACGGAATGAGCAGTTCTTC.

The gene calls are TRBV5-4 and TRBJ2-3; D is perhaps TRBD2 (6 bases). CDR1 is SGHNT and CDR2 is YYREEE in the germline V gene (reference sequence). V was pared by 4 bases and J by 3 bases, with 18 bases between. The CDR3 totals 16 residues. CDR3 coding DNA: TGTGCCAGCAGCCGAAAGGGACTCGGCCCAACAGATACGCAGTATTTT. Translated: CASSRKGLGPTDTQYF. Drawing the rest from reference TRBV5-4 and TRBJ2-3, the complete variable domain is ETGVTQSPTHLIKTRGQQVTLRCSSQSGHNTVSWYQQALGQGPQFIFQYYREEENGRGNFPPRFSGLQFPNYSSELNVNALELDDSALYLCASSRKGLGPTDTQYFGPGTRLTVL.

This clone has just one count. V is TRBV7-2 and J is TRBJ2-7; D is unresolved. The CDR3 contains 13 residues. The V and J ends lost 5 bases and 3 bases respectively, with 11 bases between them. CDR1 and CDR2 from the germline V gene are SGHTA and FQGNSA. CDR3 sequence: CASSLELFYEQYF. In DNA form, the CDR3 reads TGTGCCAGCAGCCTGGAGTTATTCTACGAGCAGTACTTC.

The CDR3: CASKHYQGSNQPQHF. CDR3 sequence (DNA): TGTGCCAGCAAGCACTACCAGGGTAGCAATCAGCCCCAGCATTTT. The chain recombines TRBV6-5 with TRBJ1-5; D is possibly TRBD1 (5 bases). The CDR3 length is 15 residues. Trimming removed 7 bases at V and 0 bases at J, with 13 bases between. Germline-derived CDR1 and CDR2 are MNHEY and SVGAGI.

The chain carries TRBV27 and TRBJ2-2, with 11 positions matching TRBD1. The CDR3 runs 18 residues. CDR1 and CDR2 (germline): MNHEY, SMNVEV (reference sequence). The trim removed 7 bases at V and 4 bases at J, leaving 14 bases unmatched. The CDR3 DNA follows: TGTGCCAGCACCAGGACAGGGGGCATCTACAGGGGCACCGGGGAGCTGTTTTTT. Translation: CASTRTGGIYRGTGELFF.

V gene TRBV7-3 combines with J gene TRBJ2-7; possibly TRBD2 for D (5 bases). The CDR3 extends over 16 amino acids. V lost 4 bases to trimming and J lost 5 bases, with 21 bases between them. The germline V gene encodes CDR1 SGHTA and CDR2 FQGTGA. The CDR3 loop is CASSSVIGLISDEQYF. CDR3 DNA: TGTGCCAGCAGCTCAGTGATAGGACTCATCAGCGACGAGCAGTACTTC.

This clone was counted a single time. The V call is TRBV9, the J call TRBJ1-1; D perhaps matches TRBD1 (6 bases). The CDR3 has 16 amino acids. Trimming cost V 0 bases and J 0 bases, with 12 bases left between them. Germline values: CDR1 SGDLS, CDR2 YYNGEE. The CDR3 is CASSVGTVNLNTEAFF. CDR3 DNA sequence: TGTGCCAGCAGCGTAGGGACAGTAAATTTGAACACTGAAGCTTTCTTT.

This chain joins TRBV28 and TRBJ1-1, with D possibly being TRBD1 (5 bases). V was clipped by 6 bases and J by 1 base, with 15 bases between them. The CDR3 runs 15 residues. CDR1 and CDR2 (germline): MDHEN, SYDVKM. CDR3 sequence: CASRRRWGENTEAFF. CDR3 in DNA: TGTGCCAGCAGACGTAGATGGGGCGAGAACACTGAAGCTTTCTTT.

This chain links TRBV18 with TRBJ2-2; D perhaps matches TRBD1 (5 bases). Germline V lookup: CDR1 KGHSH, CDR2 LQKENI. Trimming pared 3 bases from V and 7 bases from J, leaving 9 bases between. The CDR3 spans 13 residues. CDR3 sequence (DNA): TGTGCCAGCTCACCCGGACAAGTCGGGGAGCTGTTTTTT. As protein: CASSPGQVGELFF.

A single count supports this clone. The chain joins TRBV11-2 to TRBJ2-5; TRBD2 is a possible D gene (6 bases). The CDR3 has 14 residues. Germline V lookup: CDR1 SGHAT, CDR2 FQNNGV. Trimming took off 5 bases at V and 7 bases at J, with 17 bases between the two ends. CDR3 DNA sequence: TGTGCCAGCAGCAGTTGGACGGGGGAGTTGACCCAGTACTTC. Amino acid sequence: CASSSWTGELTQYF.

The genes are TRBV6-5 and TRBJ2-3; TRBD2 agrees at 7 bases. The ends lost 6 bases at V and 3 bases at J; junction bases unmatched: 6. Germline CDR1 is MNHEY and CDR2 is SVGAGI. The CDR3 is 14 residues long. The CDR3 DNA reads TGTGCCAGCAGGCGAGCGGGATTGACAGATACGCAGTATTTT. This sequence encodes CASRRAGLTDTQYF.

The V and J genes are TRBV11-3 and TRBJ2-7; 7 positions agree with TRBD1. Germline-derived CDR1 and CDR2 are SGHNT and YENEEA. V lost 3 bases, J lost 3 bases, and 8 bases stayed unmatched. CDR3 length: 15 amino acids. The CDR3 DNA sequence: TGTGCCAGCAGCTTTGAAACAGGGGAATACTACGAGCAGTACTTC. It translates to CASSFETGEYYEQYF.

The chain links TRBV2 to TRBJ2-3; 9 bases agree with TRBD2. The germline CDR1 and CDR2 sequences are SNHLY and FYNNEI. J lost 0 bases, V lost 6 bases, and 13 bases had no gene match. This CDR3 is 18 amino acids long. The CDR3 coding sequence is TGTGCCAGCAGCCTTCCGACTAGCGGTTTTACTAGCACAGATACGCAGTATTTT. It translates to CASSLPTSGFTSTDTQYF.

The genes are TRBV15 and TRBJ2-2, with D perhaps TRBD1 (7 bases). CDR1 and CDR2 from the germline V gene are LNHNV and YYDKDF (reference sequence). V lost 1 base and J 7 bases, leaving 19 bases between the germline ends. This CDR3 region has 17 residues. Here the CDR3 DNA reads TGTGCCACCAGCAGAGGGGTTCAGGGGGGACCCGACGGGGAGCTGTTTTTT. It specifies CATSRGVQGGPDGELFF.

J is TRBJ1-1 and V is TRBV25-1; possible D gene TRBD1, 6 bases. Trimming took 5 bases from V and 3 from J, leaving 16 bases between them. Germline V gene lookup returns CDR1 MGHDK and CDR2 SYGVNS. This CDR3 comprises 15 residues. The CDR3 loop is CASSPLQGAYTEAFF. The CDR3 nucleotides are TGTGCCAGCAGTCCGTTACAGGGTGCGTACACTGAAGCTTTCTTT. The whole variable domain, remainder taken from reference TRBV25-1 and TRBJ1-1, is EADIYQTPRYLVIGTGKKITLECSQTMGHDKMYWYQQDPGMELHLIHYSYGVNSTEKGDLSSESTVSRIRTEHFPLTLESARPSHTSQYLCASSPLQGAYTEAFFGQGTRLTVV.

V is TRBV2 and J is TRBJ2-2; 8 bases are shared with TRBD1. Germline CDR1 is SNHLY and CDR2 is FYNNEI. V lost 10 bases to trimming and J lost 1 base; unmatched junction nucleotides: 2. The CDR3 runs to 13 residues. Written as DNA, the CDR3 is TGTGCCATGGGACAGGTGAACACCGGGGAGCTGTTTTTT. Amino acid sequence: CAMGQVNTGELFF.